This T cell receptor beta chain stems from a study of blood T cells in healthy people across ages. On the study more broadly: Roughly one uniquely barcoded beta molecule per two T cells was captured.

Study results and caveats: Both naive CD4+ cell counts and diversity were greater in long-lived donors than in aged donors.

Combining a sample-barcoded 5' primer with a J-beta primer mix, a second PCR ran for about 6 to 12 cycles. TCRdb analysed the 5' RACE reads with MiXCR anew, one entry per CDR3 protein. This sample carries roughly 700,000 distinct CDR3 sequences, 45% to 50% of them seen once, and the ten largest clones take approximately 32%. A word on this clonotype: The antigen remains undetermined.

Germline V CDR1 and CDR2: MNHEY, SMNVEV (reference sequence). The CDR3 runs 16 residues. V dropped 2 bases and J dropped 3 bases, with 17 bases sitting between them. Per sample, at least 6 micrograms of total RNA were extracted. The origin of this receptor is a woman aged 55-75 years in good health. The sequenced sample consisted of blood. The chain couples TRBV27 to TRBJ2-7; D not resolved. The CDR3 DNA sequence: TGTGCCAGCAGTTTAAACCATAAGGCAGCACACTACGAGCAGTACTTC. Its translation is CASSLNHKAAHYEQYF.